What follows describes a single TCR beta chain. The entry originates in a study of cytomegalovirus exposure and HLA in healthy donors. The PCR made use of 60 Vbeta and 13 Jbeta primers. Sequenced by immunoSEQ multiplex PCR; TCRdb stores in-frame clones only, minus some. The sample holds roughly 66,000 clones, roughly 66% seen once. Germline V gives CDR1 SGHVS, CDR2 FQNEAQ. The CDR3 is 15 amino acids. V lost 8 bases, J lost 4 bases, and 20 bases lay in between. The chain has TRBV7-8 and TRBJ1-2, with D perhaps matching TRBD1 (6 bases). This clonotype originated in a woman aged 45-65 years in good health and CMV-seronegative. Material: PBMCs. The CDR3 reads CASRPGGAATYGYTF. DNA for the CDR3: TGTGCCAGCCGGCCGGGGGGCGCAGCCACCTATGGCTACACCTTC.